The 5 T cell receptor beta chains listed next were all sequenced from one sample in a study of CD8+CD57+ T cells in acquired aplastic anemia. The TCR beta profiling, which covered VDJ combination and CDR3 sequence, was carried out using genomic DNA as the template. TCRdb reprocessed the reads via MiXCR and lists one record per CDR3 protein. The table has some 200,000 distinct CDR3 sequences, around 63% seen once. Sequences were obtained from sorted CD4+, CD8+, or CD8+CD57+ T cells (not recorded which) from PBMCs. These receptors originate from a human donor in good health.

DNA for the CDR3: TGCAGCGTTATACCTCAGGGTCGTTTAGGAGAGACCCAGTACTTC. As protein: CSVIPQGRLGETQYF. The chain recombines TRBV29-1 with TRBJ2-5; D is perhaps TRBD1 (5 bases). V was trimmed by 5 bases and J by 4 bases, leaving 20 bases between them. Germline CDR1 is SQVTM and CDR2 is ANQGSEA. The CDR3 spans 15 residues.

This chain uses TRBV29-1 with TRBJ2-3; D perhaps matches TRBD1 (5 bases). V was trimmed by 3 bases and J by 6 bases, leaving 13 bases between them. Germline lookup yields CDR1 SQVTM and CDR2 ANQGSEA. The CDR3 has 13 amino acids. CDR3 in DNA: TGCAGCGTTGACGAACAGGTTTTGGATACGCAGTATTTT. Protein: CSVDEQVLDTQYF.

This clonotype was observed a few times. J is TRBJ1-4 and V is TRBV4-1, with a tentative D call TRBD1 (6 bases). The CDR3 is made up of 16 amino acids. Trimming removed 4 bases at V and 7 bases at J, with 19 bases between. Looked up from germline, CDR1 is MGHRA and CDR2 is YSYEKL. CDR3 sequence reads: CASSRIQGTGSEKLFF. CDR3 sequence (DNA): TGCGCCAGCAGCCGAATACAGGGTACAGGGAGTGAAAAACTGTTTTTT.

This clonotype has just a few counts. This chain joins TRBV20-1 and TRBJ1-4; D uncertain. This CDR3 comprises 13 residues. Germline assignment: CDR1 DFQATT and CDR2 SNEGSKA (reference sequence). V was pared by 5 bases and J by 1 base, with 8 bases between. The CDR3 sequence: CSALDGTNEKLFF. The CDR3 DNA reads TGCAGTGCTCTCGACGGAACTAATGAAAAACTGTTTTTT.

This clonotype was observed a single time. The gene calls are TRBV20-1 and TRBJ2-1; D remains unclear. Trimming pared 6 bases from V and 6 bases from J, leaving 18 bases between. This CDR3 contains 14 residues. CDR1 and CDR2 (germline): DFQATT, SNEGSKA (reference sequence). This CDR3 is CSASSMVLSNEQFF. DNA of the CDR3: TGCAGTGCCAGTAGTATGGTCCTGTCCAATGAGCAGTTCTTC.